This T cell receptor beta chain is from a study of T cell responses to AZD1222 COVID-19 vaccine (dated by TCRdb to the early 2020s). Study-level background: AZD1222 recipients with second doses at about 4 weeks or about 12 weeks were pooled, because spike-specific TCR depth and breadth did not differ between schedules. TCR sequencing covered fewer than 250 trial participants: 207 given two doses of AZD1222 and around 26 given two doses of MenACWY control vaccine. Enrollment into the trials was organized by age into subgroups of 18-55, 56-69 and 70-plus years, and those subgroups contained approximately 160, 26 and 62 TCR-sequenced participants, respectively. Study-wide findings and limitations: CD4 TCRs associated with the vaccine covered the entire spike protein, and the dominant responses were in regions 160-218 and 743-854. The 56-69-year group was small, and its depth increase did not reach significance, likely because of low power. Reportedly, close to half of the unique spike-specific TCRs recognized epitopes lying outside the regions that are mutated in the B.1.351 and B.1.1.7 variants. After two AZD1222 doses, spike-specific TCR breadth and depth were significantly higher than at day 0 and than in MenACWY recipients. Because no day 14 peak-response samples were available, the repertoires could be characterized only after the peak T cell response. Conclusions about previously exposed vaccinees are limited, since just five to seven AZD1222 recipients were seropositive for SARS-CoV-2 at baseline. Participants were mostly white British and included more females than males, and it was suggested by the authors that clonal diversity may have been underestimated.

The CDR3 regions of human TCRbeta chains were analyzed by immunosequencing. In the source study's methods: Repertoire TCRs were matched against a reference library of SARS-CoV-2-specific TCRs generated with the MIRA antigen-specificity platform. Breadth was defined as the fraction of unique TCRs that were SARS-CoV-2-associated, and depth was defined as the fraction of total T cells that were SARS-CoV-2-associated. Using the MIRA data, each spike-specific TCR was mapped to the spike region that the TCR reacts to and placed in a CD4 or CD8 class. Log10-transformed breadth and depth values were compared by one-way ANOVA with Sidak's multiple comparisons tests. TCRdb re-hosts the immuneACCESS table, in-frame sequences only. Its copies lack some clones; in the studies checked, an unresolved V gene accounts for under half of them, and the cause for the rest is not known. Clone size and V and J calls were adopted from that table, with D and trimming inferred from the DNA. Counted in this sample were some 130,000 clones; more than 85% of them appeared once. The ten biggest clones cover approximately 3.1% of the sample.

Explained via the paper, the time point label denotes: baseline before first vaccination. Vaccinee samples came from UK trials COV001 and COV002, including a single-blind randomized controlled phase 2/3 trial of AZD1222 (ChAdOx1 nCoV-19) in healthy adults. For TCRbeta chain sequencing, PBMC samples from trial participants were taken at day 0 and at day 28 after the second dose. As to this clone: Its specific antigen is unknown. No per-base quality is available; no much larger clone lies one base away.

The CDR3, from cysteine to phenylalanine, totals 18 residues. Of all the DNA, just the CDR3 is kept, 54 bases in frame from base 1. The TCR was taken from an adult in good health. The sequencing here drew on peripheral blood, taken on day 0 of AZD1222 vaccination. This chain is built from TRBV1 and TRBJ2-1; the tabulated D call, TRBD2, remains unverified against the DNA. TRBV1 has pseudogene status. Here the CDR3 is given as CTSTHEWREADRNNEQFF. At the DNA level, the sequence is TGCACCAGCACCCATGAGTGGCGGGAGGCGGATCGTAACAATGAGCAGTTCTTC.